Given below is one T cell receptor (beta chain) in context. This sample was included in a study of blood T cell repertoires in COVID-19. This CDR3 has 14 residues. Germline V gives CDR1 MNHEY, CDR2 SMNVEV (reference sequence). V was clipped by 4 bases and J by 5 bases; unmatched bases: 6. Clones were sequenced by immunoSEQ multiplex PCR, and TCRdb holds only the in-frame ones, with some missing. The table has 150,000 to 200,000 clones, 82% seen once. The receptor's source is a woman between 55 and 75 years old with acute COVID-19. The chain recombines TRBV27 with TRBJ2-5, with TRBD1 matching over 8 bases. Material for sequencing was PBMCs or T cells enriched from blood (not recorded which). CDR3 sequence (DNA): TGTGCCAGCAGTTCAGGACAGGGAACGGAGACCCAGTACTTC. The encoded protein is CASSSGQGTETQYF.